This TCR beta chain derives from a study of shared clonotypes between healthy human individuals. Study summary: Every donor yielded three CD4 naive, three CD4 memory, two CD8 naive and one CD8 memory plate.

As for this clone: Its cognate antigen is unknown.

Study findings and constraints: Shared clonotypes: approximately 5.3% naive CD4, 3% to 3.5% naive CD8, 2.3% memory CD4, 0.4% to 0.45% memory CD8. Generation probabilities of non-shared clonotypes were lower (relative to those shared by all four donors).

Replicate PCRs for sorted subsets used approximately 220 ng DNA; this equaled tens of thousands of T cell genomes. This table comes from immunoSEQ multiplex PCR, and its TCRdb copy is limited to in-frame clones, with some not included. The sample contains more than 2,000,000 clones, over 85% of which appear only once. The germline gives CDR1 SGDLS, CDR2 YYNGEE. The CDR3 loop spans 15 amino acids. Germline trimming cut 4 bases from V and 1 base from J; bases unmatched to any gene: 1. The rearrangement joins TRBV9 to TRBJ2-5; TRBD2 aligns across 13 bases. The receptor comes from a man in his late teens or twenties in good health. The source material was naive CD4+ T cells sorted from blood. Specified subset: CD45RA+ positively selected. The CDR3 nucleotides are TGTGCCAGCAGCTGGACTAGCGGGGGCCAAGAGACCCAGTACTTC. Translation: CASSWTSGGQETQYF.